The following is a T cell receptor (beta chain) sequence with its context. No antigen is known for it. Vbeta (60) and Jbeta (13) primers were used in the PCR. The assay was immunoSEQ multiplex PCR, and TCRdb's table has in-frame clones only and misses some. The sample contains about 57,000 clones, roughly 84% of which appear only once. This sample is part of a study of cytomegalovirus exposure and HLA in healthy donors. Study-level background: A prior analysis found about 120 million unique TCR beta sequences from 170 million or so T cells. The study's findings and limits: The study listed approximately 160 cytomegalovirus-associated TCR beta chains.

The V gene lost 6 bases and the J gene lost 9 bases, with 15 bases spanning the gap. Germline-derived CDR1 and CDR2 are MNHEY and SMNVEV (reference sequence). The CDR3 has 13 residues. The chain carries TRBV27 and TRBJ1-5; possibly TRBD1 for D (5 bases). The sequence came from a young woman in good health and CMV-seronegative. Sequenced material: PBMCs. CDR3 nucleotide sequence: TGTGCCAGCAGCCCCCTGGGGGGAGGGCCCCAGCATTTT. Its protein product is CASSPLGGGPQHF.